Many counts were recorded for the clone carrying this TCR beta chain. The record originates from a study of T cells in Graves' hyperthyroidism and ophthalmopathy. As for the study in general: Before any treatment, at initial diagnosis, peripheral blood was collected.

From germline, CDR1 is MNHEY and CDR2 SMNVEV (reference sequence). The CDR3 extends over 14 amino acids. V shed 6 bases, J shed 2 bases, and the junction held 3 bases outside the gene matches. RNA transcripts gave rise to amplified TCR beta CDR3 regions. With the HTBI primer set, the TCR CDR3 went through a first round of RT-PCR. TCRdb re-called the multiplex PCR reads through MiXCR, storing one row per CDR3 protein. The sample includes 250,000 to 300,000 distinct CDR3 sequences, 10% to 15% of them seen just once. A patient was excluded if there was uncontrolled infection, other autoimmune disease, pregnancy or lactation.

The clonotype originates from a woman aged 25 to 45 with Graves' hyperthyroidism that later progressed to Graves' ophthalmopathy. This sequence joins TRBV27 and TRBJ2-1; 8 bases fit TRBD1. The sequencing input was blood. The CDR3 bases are TGTGCCAGCAGAAACAGGGGGACCTACAATGAGCAGTTCTTC. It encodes CASRNRGTYNEQFF.